This T cell receptor beta chain was documented in a study of blood T cell repertoires in COVID-19. The overall study: Samples representing acute and convalescent COVID-19 were sourced from the United States, Italy and Spain. T cells, B-cell-depleted T cells, or PBMCs provided the cDNA or gDNA that served as material.

Original analysis: Scientists estimated how many nucleated cells there were by amplifying reference gene primers. TCRdb's copy holds only in-frame clones and misses some; the assay was immunoSEQ multiplex PCR. Clone size and V and J calls were adopted from that table, with D and trimming inferred from the DNA. Among roughly 48,000 clones listed, around 82% were seen once. CDR3 size: 15 residues. The V end lost 3 bases, the J end lost 2 bases, and 13 bases lay between the germline ends. Germline V CDR1 and CDR2: LNHDA, SQIVND (reference sequence). This clonotype was sampled from a middle-aged man with acute or convalescent COVID-19. Sequencing was performed on peripheral blood. The chain couples TRBV19 to TRBJ1-1; tentatively, D is TRBD1 (5 bases). DNA of the CDR3: TGTGCCAGTAGTATCCCAGGGTGGTTCAACACTGAAGCTTTCTTT. Amino acid sequence: CASSIPGWFNTEAFF.